One and the same sample provided the 32 T cell receptor beta chains below, sequenced in a study of beta chain features in type 1 diabetes. General study findings and limits: Among patients with Type 1 diabetes, TCRB CDR3s were moderately but significantly shorter in every one of the four CD4+ subsets.

The entirety of the isolated RNA underwent reverse transcription, so expressed TCRB transcripts were sequenced. Sequenced by immunoSEQ multiplex PCR; TCRdb stores in-frame clones only, minus some. The table records 600,000 to 700,000 clones, 9.5% to 15% of them present only once. Antigen specificity for these receptors is unknown. Material for sequencing was naive CD4+ T cells from blood. The receptors were sampled from a man aged 30 to 39 with type 1 diabetes.

This clone was counted between two and nine times. The genes are TRBV4-3 and TRBJ1-2, with D hard to call. Trimming stripped 1 base from V and 3 bases from J, with 6 bases between. Looked up from germline, CDR1 is LGHNA and CDR2 is YSLEER. The CDR3 sequence is 13 residues long. Written as DNA, the CDR3 is TGCGCCAGCAGCCAAGCTACGGACTATGGCTACACCTTC. It is translated as CASSQATDYGYTF.

This clone was recorded a few times. J is TRBJ2-7 and V is TRBV9, with D perhaps TRBD2 (6 bases). Germline V gene lookup returns CDR1 SGDLS and CDR2 YYNGEE. V was trimmed by 6 bases and J by 3 bases, leaving 16 bases between them. The CDR3 contains 14 residues. The DNA of the CDR3 is TGTGCCAGCACCTCTTACCGGGGGTACTACGAGCAGTACTTC. Its protein product is CASTSYRGYYEQYF. The full variable domain, its missing parts supplied by reference TRBV9 and TRBJ2-7, is DSGVTQTPKHLITATGQRVTLRCSPRSGDLSVYWYQQSLDQGLQFLIQYYNGEERAKGNILERFSAQQFPDLHSELNLSSLELGDSALYFCASTSYRGYYEQYFGPGTRLTVT.

With regard to this clone: This CDR3 is also generated by other DNA sequences in the sample. The chain carries TRBV7-9 and TRBJ1-1; no firm D call. V dropped 1 base and J dropped 0 bases, with 9 bases sitting between them. CDR3 size: 15 residues. Germline values: CDR1 SEHNR, CDR2 FQNEAQ (reference sequence). The CDR3 loop is CASSLGAGMNTEAFF. In nucleotides, the CDR3 is TGTGCCAGCAGCTTAGGTGCAGGAATGAACACTGAAGCTTTCTTT.

This clone was seen a few times. This sequence joins TRBV4-3 and TRBJ1-6; 8 bases line up with TRBD1. Trimming cost V 0 bases and J 10 bases; bases outside gene matches: 5. CDR1 is LGHNA, CDR2 YSLEER, per germline. This CDR3 is built from 15 residues. CDR3 nucleotide sequence: TGCGCCAGCAGCCAAGATGCACAGGGGGGATCACCCCTCCACTTT. This translates into CASSQDAQGGSPLHF.

This clone was seen more than once but under ten times. The gene calls are TRBV5-1 and TRBJ2-2; no clear D gene. This CDR3 contains 15 residues. Trimming pared 0 bases from V and 1 base from J, leaving 7 bases between. Germline-derived CDR1 and CDR2 are SGHRS and YFSETQ. CDR3 DNA sequence: TGCGCCAGCAGCTTGGCGGCGGAGAACACCGGGGAGCTGTTTTTT. Its translation: CASSLAAENTGELFF.

The rearrangement joins TRBV9 to TRBJ2-5; 8 bases align to TRBD1. J lost 2 bases, V lost 3 bases, and 3 bases had no gene match. From germline, CDR1 is SGDLS and CDR2 YYNGEE. CDR3 length: 14 amino acids. The CDR3 nucleotides are TGTGCCAGCAGCGCAAGGACAGGGCAAGAGACCCAGTACTTC. This encodes CASSARTGQETQYF.

This clone was counted once. This chain joins TRBV28 and TRBJ1-5, with a tentative D call TRBD1 (6 bases). Germline V gives CDR1 MDHEN, CDR2 SYDVKM. Trimming stripped 6 bases from V and 6 bases from J, with 15 bases between. The CDR3 covers 14 residues. CDR3 residues: CASSTTGLSQPQHF. CDR3 bases: TGTGCCAGCAGCACTACAGGGCTAAGTCAGCCCCAGCATTTT.

The V and J genes are TRBV9 and TRBJ2-1, with D perhaps matching TRBD2 (5 bases). The CDR3 covers 14 residues. Per germline, CDR1 SGDLS and CDR2 YYNGEE. Deletions cut 0 bases from V and 7 bases from J, with 11 bases between. The CDR3 loop is CASSVGGRGNEQFF. The CDR3 coding sequence is TGTGCCAGCAGCGTAGGTGGGAGAGGGAATGAGCAGTTCTTC.

Worth noting for this clone: This sample also contains other DNA sequences that code for the same CDR3. The V call is TRBV9, the J call TRBJ1-3, with D uncertain. The V and J ends lost 5 bases and 0 bases respectively, with 9 bases between them. The CDR3 is 14 residues long. The germline V gene encodes CDR1 SGDLS and CDR2 YYNGEE. The CDR3 protein is CASSVTSSGNTIYF. The CDR3 region has the DNA TGTGCCAGCAGTGTCACGAGCTCTGGAAACACCATATATTTT.

The J gene is TRBJ2-3, the V gene TRBV5-4, with unresolved D. The V end was cut by 3 bases, the J end by 7 bases, with 6 bases between. The CDR3 runs to 11 residues. Germline V gene lookup returns CDR1 SGHNT and CDR2 YYREEE (reference sequence). For the CDR3, the DNA is TGTGCCAGCAGCTCTGCATATACGCAGTATTTT. Residues: CASSSAYTQYF.

The chain links TRBV28 to TRBJ1-3, with 7 bases that match TRBD1. Per the germline V gene, CDR1 is MDHEN and CDR2 is SYDVKM. This CDR3 has 14 residues. Trimming at V came to 6 bases and at J to 2 bases, leaving 4 bases not matched to a gene. The CDR3 here is CASRRTGAGNTIYF. In DNA form, the CDR3 reads TGTGCCAGCAGAAGAACAGGGGCTGGAAACACCATATATTTT.

The sample holds a few counts of this clone. The genes are TRBV7-2 and TRBJ1-2, with D tentatively TRBD1 (6 bases). Trimming stripped 4 bases from V and 1 base from J, with 13 bases between. Germline lookup yields CDR1 SGHTA and CDR2 FQGNSA. CDR3 length: 15 amino acids. CDR3 residues: CASSSAYRDNYGYTF. In nucleotides, the CDR3 is TGTGCCAGCAGCTCGGCTTACAGGGATAACTATGGCTACACCTTC.

This clone was counted a few times. V usage is TRBV30 and J usage is TRBJ1-6; D uncertain. The CDR3 spans 15 residues. The ends were cut back, 1 base at V and 3 bases at J, with 10 bases in the middle. Germline V lookup: CDR1 GTSNPN, CDR2 SVGIG (reference sequence). In DNA form, the CDR3 reads TGTGCCTGGAGTGGGGGTGGCATCTATAATTCACCCCTCCACTTT. Amino acid sequence: CAWSGGGIYNSPLHF.

The CDR3 bases are TGTGCCAGCAGCTTAGAGGGGCCAAGTAGCACAGATACGCAGTATTTT. This encodes CASSLEGPSSTDTQYF. The rearrangement uses TRBV7-9 and TRBJ2-3; a possible D gene is TRBD1 (5 bases). Trimming stripped 1 base from V and 0 bases from J, with 11 bases between. There are 16 residues in the CDR3. Germline V gives CDR1 SEHNR, CDR2 FQNEAQ (reference sequence).

In this sample, this clone turned up a few times. This sample includes further DNA sequences coding for the same CDR3. The chain recombines TRBV6-6 with TRBJ2-5; D gene unclear. Germline V lookup: CDR1 MNHNY, CDR2 SVGAGI (reference sequence). V was cut by 0 bases and J by 7 bases, with 3 bases left in between. The CDR3 totals 11 residues. This CDR3 is CASSYSGTQYF. The CDR3, as DNA: TGTGCCAGCAGTTACTCCGGGACCCAGTACTTC.

J is TRBJ2-7 and V is TRBV6-1; D ambiguous. Germline V gives CDR1 MNHNS, CDR2 SASEGT. CDR3 length: 16 amino acids. Deletions cut 3 bases from V and 0 bases from J, with 15 bases between. The CDR3 is CASSDYPDGPSYEQYF. The CDR3 DNA reads as TGTGCCAGCAGTGATTATCCCGACGGGCCCTCCTACGAGCAGTACTTC.

This clone has more than one count but fewer than ten. J is TRBJ1-1 and V is TRBV25-1; D is perhaps TRBD1 (6 bases). This CDR3 has 13 amino acids. The germline gives CDR1 MGHDK, CDR2 SYGVNS. V was cut by 3 bases and J by 7 bases, with 12 bases left in between. The CDR3 is CASSDEGGGEAFF. CDR3 in DNA: TGTGCCAGCAGTGATGAGGGGGGCGGTGAAGCTTTCTTT.

As DNA, the CDR3 is TGTGCCAGCAGCTCCCGGGACAGGGATGTAAACTATGGCTACACCTTC. Translated: CASSSRDRDVNYGYTF. The rearrangement uses TRBV11-1 and TRBJ1-2; 9 bases align to TRBD1. CDR3 size: 16 residues. CDR1 is SGHAT and CDR2 is FQDESV in the germline V gene (reference sequence). Losses at the gene ends were 4 bases for V and 2 bases for J; bases not matched to a gene: 8.

In this sample, this clone turned up a few times. V is TRBV11-1 and J is TRBJ2-1, with 10 bases aligning to TRBD2. The germline V gene encodes CDR1 SGHAT and CDR2 FQDESV (reference sequence). This CDR3 is built from 16 residues. The V segment lost 5 bases and the J segment 4 bases; nucleotides outside the gene matches: 8. CDR3: CASSPTTSGIYNEQFF. CDR3 coding DNA: TGTGCCAGCAGCCCGACTACTAGCGGGATTTACAATGAGCAGTTCTTC.

This clone came up a few times. The CDR3 DNA is TGTGCCAGCAGTCGAGGCAGCCCGTTTAGTACCCAGTACTTC. Translating it yields CASSRGSPFSTQYF. The V gene is TRBV7-2, the J gene TRBJ2-5; D gene uncertain. Trimming pared 6 bases from V and 8 bases from J, leaving 19 bases between. This CDR3 region has 14 residues. The V gene's germline CDR1 is SGHTA and CDR2 FQGNSA. The whole variable domain, filled in from reference TRBV7-2 and TRBJ2-5, reads GAGVSQSPSNKVTEKGKDVELRCDPISGHTALYWYRQSLGQGLEFLIYFQGNSAPDKSGLPSDRFSAERTGGSVSTLTIQRTQQEDSAVYLCASSRGSPFSTQYFGPGTRLLVL.

The V and J genes are TRBV10-3 and TRBJ2-2; TRBD1 matches at 7 bases. Germline trimming cut 2 bases from V and 1 base from J; bases unmatched to any gene: 1. This CDR3 spans 15 amino acids. The V gene's germline CDR1 is ENHRY and CDR2 SYGVKD. The CDR3 sequence: CAISERTGNTGELFF. The CDR3 DNA reads as TGTGCCATCAGTGAGAGGACAGGGAACACCGGGGAGCTGTTTTTT.

A few counts support this clone. This chain joins TRBV9 and TRBJ1-6; 7 bases line up with TRBD1. Germline lookup yields CDR1 SGDLS and CDR2 YYNGEE. The CDR3 extends over 15 amino acids. V lost 2 bases and J lost 6; bases outside the gene matches: 5. The CDR3 is CASSVGQFPNSPLHF. The CDR3 region has the DNA TGTGCCAGCAGCGTGGGACAGTTCCCTAATTCACCCCTCCACTTT.

A remark on this clone: The same CDR3 is also encoded by other DNA sequences in this sample. V is TRBV18 and J is TRBJ1-1; TRBD1 might be the D (5 bases). CDR1 is KGHSH and CDR2 is LQKENI in the germline V gene. The V end was cut by 0 bases, the J end by 4 bases, with 9 bases between. CDR3 size: 14 residues. The CDR3 nucleotides are TGTGCCAGCTCACCACCGTGGGGGAGCACTGAAGCTTTCTTT. Its translation: CASSPPWGSTEAFF.

The V call is TRBV7-9, the J call TRBJ1-4, with 7 positions matching TRBD1. The CDR3 runs 15 residues. V lost 5 bases, J lost 3 bases, and 6 bases stayed unmatched. CDR1 SEHNR and CDR2 FQNEAQ come from the germline V gene (reference sequence). The CDR3 region has the DNA TGTGCCAGCAGCCCTATCCAGGGGGCTAATGAAAAACTGTTTTTT. Protein: CASSPIQGANEKLFF.

As regards this clone: The identical CDR3 is also encoded by other nucleotide sequences in the sample. This chain links TRBV29-1 with TRBJ2-3; D is possibly TRBD2 (5 bases). This CDR3 has 14 amino acids. Trimming cost V 2 bases and J 1 base, with 10 bases left between them. Per germline, CDR1 SQVTM and CDR2 ANQGSEA. CDR3 DNA: TGCAGCGTTGAACGGGGAAGGGGCACAGATACGCAGTATTTT. This sequence encodes CSVERGRGTDTQYF.

This clone occurred a few times. V usage is TRBV7-2 and J usage is TRBJ2-7; tentatively, D is TRBD1 (6 bases). V gave up 3 bases and J gave up 2 bases, with 14 bases separating them. CDR1 is SGHTA, CDR2 FQGNSA, per germline. This CDR3 has 15 residues. CDR3 bases: TGTGCCAGCAGCTTTCTTCAGGGGCTCCCCTACGAGCAGTACTTC. Its translation is CASSFLQGLPYEQYF.

A note on this clone: The sample has other DNA sequences that encode this CDR3 too. The chain joins TRBV11-3 to TRBJ2-7; D gene uncertain. Between the trimmed V and J ends, which lost 4 bases and 2 bases, there was a span of 3 bases. Per germline, CDR1 SGHNT and CDR2 YENEEA. The CDR3 spans 11 residues. The CDR3 reads CASSSTYEQYF. The CDR3 DNA is TGTGCCAGCAGCTCGACCTACGAGCAGTACTTC.

This clone has a handful of counts. One end of the junction is discordant with germline, which a read error may explain. The genes are TRBV10-3 and TRBJ2-1; 8 nucleotides line up with TRBD1. Germline lookup yields CDR1 ENHRY and CDR2 SYGVKD. The CDR3 consists of 12 residues. In DNA form, the CDR3 reads TGTGCCGTCAGGGGGCCCGGCAATGAGCAGTTCTTC. Translating it yields CAVRGPGNEQFF.

V gene TRBV7-9 combines with J gene TRBJ2-2, with D uncertain. V shed 1 base and J shed 3 bases, with 6 bases lying between them. Germline V lookup: CDR1 SEHNR, CDR2 FQNEAQ (reference sequence). The CDR3 spans 14 residues. In DNA form, the CDR3 reads TGTGCCAGCAGCTTAGGGGCTGACACCGGGGAGCTGTTTTTT. Protein sequence: CASSLGADTGELFF.

The gene calls are TRBV9 and TRBJ2-3, with no clear D. This CDR3 region has 14 residues. Germline V gives CDR1 SGDLS, CDR2 YYNGEE. The V gene lost 5 bases and the J gene lost 2 bases, with 12 bases spanning the gap. Here the CDR3 reads CASRKAGITDTQYF. The CDR3 nucleotides read TGTGCCAGCAGAAAGGCAGGCATCACAGATACGCAGTATTTT.

The V and J genes are TRBV10-3 and TRBJ2-1; D possibly matches TRBD1 or TRBD2 (5 bases each). The CDR3 is 13 amino acids. V lost 3 bases and J lost 5, with 8 bases in between. Germline CDR1 is ENHRY and CDR2 is SYGVKD. CDR3 residues: CAISDRGHNEQFF. In nucleotides, the CDR3 is TGTGCCATCAGTGACCGGGGACACAATGAGCAGTTCTTC.

The rearrangement links TRBV7-2 to TRBJ2-7; a possible D gene is TRBD2 (6 bases). The CDR3 is 17 residues long. Germline CDR1 and CDR2: SGHTA and FQGNSA. Trimming removed 0 bases at V and 6 bases at J, with 21 bases between. The DNA for the CDR3 is TGTGCCAGCAGCTTAGCGCCCCCTCACGGGGGAGCGGCCGAGCAGTACTTC. Translating gives CASSLAPPHGGAAEQYF.